Presented here are 2 T cell receptor beta chains from one specimen sequenced in a study of low-dose radiotherapy and immunotherapy resistance in tumors. First-strand cDNA relied on TRAV- and TRBV-specific primers spanning alpha and beta chains. With a V-primer adapter and a constant-region primer, TCRs were amplified for 20 to 25 PCR cycles. TCRdb used MiXCR to reprocess the reads, holding one entry per CDR3 protein. The repertoire holds around 15,000 distinct CDR3 sequences, with about 70% as singletons. The receptors stem from a human donor with advanced metastatic prostate, ovarian, gallbladder or colorectal cancer (not recorded which). This table probably holds off-target reads from a library built for another chain.

The V gene is TRBV28, the J gene TRBJ2-3; tentatively, D is TRBD1 (5 bases). The CDR3 is 12 amino acids. Between the trimmed V and J ends, which lost 3 bases and 4 bases, there was a span of 5 bases. Germline V CDR1 and CDR2: MDHEN, SYDVKM. The CDR3 DNA reads TGTGCCAGCAGTTTGGGGCCAGATACGCAGTATTTT. Residues: CASSLGPDTQYF.

The genes are TRBV18 and TRBJ1-1, with D uncertain. The ends were cut back, 2 bases at V and 7 bases at J, with 5 bases in the middle. Germline V gene data show CDR1 as KGHSH and CDR2 as LQKENI. The length of the CDR3 is 11 residues. This chain's CDR3 is CASSPGFEAFF. The CDR3 nucleotides read TGTGCCAGCTCACCAGGGTTTGAAGCTTTCTTT.